The next 31 T cell receptor beta chains were all read from a single sample in a study of blood T cell repertoires in COVID-19. Profiling relied on immunoSEQ multiplex PCR, and the TCRdb table lists in-frame clones only, not all of them. The sample holds around 290,000 clones; roughly 88% are singletons and the top ten take just under 1%. Material: PBMCs or T cells enriched from blood (not recorded which). The receptors here all came from a woman in her twenties or thirties who had recovered from COVID-19.

This sequence joins TRBV11-3 and TRBJ2-2; TRBD1 matches 7 bases. Germline V gene sequence: CDR1 SGHNT, CDR2 YENEEA. This CDR3 contains 15 residues. V was clipped by 5 bases and J by 4 bases; unmatched bases: 7. As DNA, the CDR3 is TGTGCCAGCAGCAGTCTACAGGGGTTCACCGGGGAGCTGTTTTTT. Translation gives CASSSLQGFTGELFF.

CDR3 coding DNA: TGCGCCAGCAGCGCGGACAGGGCCGACAATGAGCAGTTCTTC. Its translation is CASSADRADNEQFF. The chain has TRBV5-1 and TRBJ2-1; 8 bases match TRBD1. After removal of 4 bases from V and 5 bases from J, the junction contained 5 bases not matched to a gene. CDR1 SGHRS and CDR2 YFSETQ come from the germline V gene. This CDR3 comprises 14 residues.

This chain uses TRBV7-2 with TRBJ1-1; the D is unclear. Trimming cost V 3 bases and J 4 bases, with 12 bases left between them. The CDR3 is 14 residues long. Germline V gene data show CDR1 as SGHTA and CDR2 as FQGNSA. The CDR3 sequence is CASSFWGGSTEAFF. In nucleotides, the CDR3 is TGTGCCAGCAGCTTTTGGGGTGGGAGCACTGAAGCTTTCTTT.

The chain joins TRBV7-9 to TRBJ1-2; 7 bases line up with TRBD1. V lost 4 bases to trimming and J lost 6 bases; unmatched junction nucleotides: 11. Germline loops: CDR1 SEHNR, CDR2 FQNEAQ (reference sequence). The CDR3 contains 15 residues. The CDR3 spells CASSSSPGQGDGYTF. The DNA for the CDR3 is TGTGCCAGCAGCTCTAGCCCCGGGCAGGGGGATGGCTACACCTTC.

The rearrangement links TRBV15 to TRBJ1-1, with D possibly TRBD1 on 6 matching bases. V lost 0 bases and J 1 base, leaving 18 bases between the germline ends. The CDR3 loop spans 18 amino acids. CDR1 and CDR2 (germline): LNHNV, YYDKDF (reference sequence). This CDR3 reads CATSREITQGLENTEAFF. Here the CDR3 DNA reads TGTGCCACCAGCAGAGAAATAACTCAGGGGCTCGAGAACACTGAAGCTTTCTTT. Variable domain in full (rest from reference TRBV15 and TRBJ1-1): DAMVIQNPRYQVTQFGKPVTLSCSQTLNHNVMYWYQQKSSQAPKLLFHYYDKDFNNEADTPDNFQSRRPNTSFCFLDIRSPGLGDTAMYLCATSREITQGLENTEAFFGQGTRLTVV.

The V gene is TRBV20-1, the J gene TRBJ2-7, with 8 positions matching TRBD1. CDR3 length equals 11 residues. Germline CDR1 reads DFQATT; CDR2 reads SNEGSKA (reference sequence). Trimming at V came to 5 bases and at J to 5 bases, leaving 2 bases not matched to a gene. CDR3 residues: CSAWTGHEQYF. The CDR3 region has the DNA TGCAGTGCTTGGACAGGGCACGAGCAGTACTTC.

This clone was observed a single time. The chain links TRBV5-1 to TRBJ1-4, with unresolved D. This CDR3 is 13 amino acids long. The germline CDR1 and CDR2 sequences are SGHRS and YFSETQ. Between the trimmed V and J ends, which lost 0 bases and 8 bases, there was a span of 8 bases. The CDR3 DNA sequence: TGCGCCAGCAGCTTGGAGACACCCGAAAAACTGTTTTTT. This encodes CASSLETPEKLFF.

This chain connects TRBV13 to TRBJ1-2; no clear D. The ends were cut back, 0 bases at V and 5 bases at J, with 4 bases in the middle. Germline V gene lookup returns CDR1 PRHDT and CDR2 FYEKMQ (reference sequence). The CDR3 runs to 12 residues. This CDR3 is CASSLGEYGYTF. DNA for the CDR3: TGTGCCAGCAGCTTAGGCGAGTATGGCTACACCTTC. Full variable domain (rest looked up from reference TRBV13 and TRBJ1-2): AAGVIQSPRHLIKEKRETATLKCYPIPRHDTVYWYQQGPGQDPQFLISFYEKMQSDKGSIPDRFSAQQFSDYHSELNMSSLELGDSALYFCASSLGEYGYTFGSGTRLTVV.

The V call is TRBV28, the J call TRBJ1-1; D uncertain. Germline CDR1 reads MDHEN; CDR2 reads SYDVKM. The CDR3 runs 14 residues. The V end lost 4 bases, the J end lost 1 base, and 10 bases lay between the germline ends. The CDR3 is CASSSFTENTEAFF. CDR3 nucleotides: TGTGCCAGCAGTTCTTTCACAGAGAACACTGAAGCTTTCTTT.

The rearrangement links TRBV27 to TRBJ1-2; TRBD1 aligns across 9 bases. Germline V gene sequence: CDR1 MNHEY, CDR2 SMNVEV (reference sequence). This CDR3 has 14 amino acids. J gave up 2 bases and V 6 bases, and 4 bases lay outside the gene matches. The CDR3 DNA follows: TGTGCCAGCAGCGCCGGGACAGGGAACTATGGCTACACCTTC. Encoded protein: CASSAGTGNYGYTF.

Worth noting for this clone: The germline gene is not matched at one end of the junction; a read error may be the cause. The rearrangement links TRBV12-3 or TRBV12-4 to TRBJ1-2; 7 bases are shared with TRBD1. The CDR3 loop spans 13 amino acids. The chain's CDR3 is CASSLGDSRPQGF. The CDR3 DNA is TGTGCCAGCAGTTTGGGGGACAGCAGGCCCCAGGGCTTC.

The J gene is TRBJ1-1, the V gene TRBV9, with D possibly TRBD1 on 6 matching bases. There are 15 residues in the CDR3. Germline CDR1 and CDR2: SGDLS and YYNGEE. Trimming removed 0 bases at V and 11 bases at J, with 20 bases between. The chain's CDR3 is CASSVEGSAGAKAFF. The CDR3 coding sequence is TGTGCCAGCAGCGTAGAAGGGTCGGCGGGGGCCAAGGCTTTCTTT.

The V call is TRBV11-3, the J call TRBJ1-1; D gene uncertain. V was pared by 5 bases and J by 4 bases, with 14 bases between. CDR1 SGHNT and CDR2 YENEEA come from the germline V gene. CDR3 length: 14 residues. The CDR3 sequence is CASSPKRVGTEAFF. The CDR3, as DNA: TGTGCCAGCAGCCCCAAGAGGGTCGGCACTGAAGCTTTCTTT. The entire variable domain, with the rest obtained from reference TRBV11-3 and TRBJ1-1, is as follows: EAGVVQSPRYKIIEKKQPVAFWCNPISGHNTLYWYLQNLGQGPELLIRYENEEAVDDSQLPKDRFSAERLKGVDSTLKIQPAELGDSAVYLCASSPKRVGTEAFFGQGTRLTVV.

V usage is TRBV28 and J usage is TRBJ1-5; D is undetermined. V lost 8 bases to trimming and J lost 2 bases, with 7 bases between them. CDR1 and CDR2 (germline): MDHEN, SYDVKM. CDR3 size: 12 residues. This chain's CDR3 is CASLGGNQPQHF. As DNA, the CDR3 is TGTGCCAGCCTAGGAGGCAATCAGCCCCAGCATTTT.

This clone was observed a few times. The chain couples TRBV3-1 (or the pseudogene TRBV3-2) to TRBJ2-2; D might be TRBD2 (6 bases). CDR1 LGHDT and CDR2 YNNKEL come from the germline V gene (reference sequence). Trimming cost V 6 bases and J 0 bases, with 8 bases left between them. CDR3 size: 14 residues. CDR3 residues: CASRGGPNTGELFF. Here the CDR3 DNA reads TGTGCCAGCAGGGGGGGACCGAACACCGGGGAGCTGTTTTTT.

This chain connects TRBV6-5 to TRBJ2-7; TRBD1 matches 8 bases. The CDR3 covers 14 residues. The germline V gene encodes CDR1 MNHEY and CDR2 SVGAGI. Trimming took 6 bases from V and 4 from J; bases not matched to a gene: 8. The CDR3 bases are TGTGCCAGCAGCTTTCAGGGGGCAAGTTACGAGCAGTACTTC. It encodes CASSFQGASYEQYF.

The J gene is TRBJ2-3, the V gene TRBV19, with 8 bases that match TRBD2. The germline CDR1 and CDR2 sequences are LNHDA and SQIVND (reference sequence). The J segment lost 6 bases and the V segment lost 3 bases, leaving 14 bases of the junction unmatched. The CDR3 spans 17 residues. The CDR3, as DNA: TGTGCCAGTAGTATCCGCCTCAGCGGGGGCCTAGCTGATACGCAGTATTTT. Its translation: CASSIRLSGGLADTQYF. Looking up the rest from reference TRBV19 and TRBJ2-3 gives the full variable domain: DGGITQSPKYLFRKEGQNVTLSCEQNLNHDAMYWYRQDPGQGLRLIYYSQIVNDFQKGDIAEGYSVSREKKESFPLTVTSAQKNPTAFYLCASSIRLSGGLADTQYFGPGTRLTVL.

V is TRBV5-4 and J is TRBJ1-2; 10 nucleotides align to TRBD1. V was clipped by 4 bases and J by 2 bases; unmatched bases: 2. The CDR3 totals 14 residues. Germline V gene data show CDR1 as SGHNT and CDR2 as YYREEE (reference sequence). Here the CDR3 reads CASSRTGGNYGYTF. Written as DNA, the CDR3 is TGTGCCAGCAGCCGGACAGGGGGGAACTATGGCTACACCTTC.

The rearrangement joins TRBV28 to TRBJ1-6; D may be TRBD1 (5 bases). CDR1 is MDHEN and CDR2 is SYDVKM in the germline V gene. The germline V and J ends were trimmed by 4 bases and 7 bases, with 14 bases remaining between them. This CDR3 is 15 amino acids long. The CDR3 sequence: CASSWHGGGNSPLHF. CDR3 DNA: TGTGCCAGCAGTTGGCATGGGGGGGGGAATTCACCCCTCCACTTT.

V and J are TRBV6-5 and TRBJ2-5; D is ambiguous. The CDR3 has 13 amino acids. Germline loops: CDR1 MNHEY, CDR2 SVGAGI. Trimming cost V 6 bases and J 3 bases, with 11 bases left between them. This CDR3 reads CASSIDWEETQYF. CDR3 nucleotides: TGTGCCAGCAGCATAGACTGGGAAGAGACCCAGTACTTC.

This clone was observed a single time. The chain links TRBV5-4 to TRBJ2-3, with 13 positions matching TRBD2. V gave up 0 bases and J gave up 3 bases; unmatched junction bases: 1. Germline assignment: CDR1 SGHNT and CDR2 YYREEE (reference sequence). This CDR3 comprises 16 residues. The CDR3, as DNA: TGTGCCAGCAGCTTGGCGGGACTAGCGGGGACAGATACGCAGTATTTT. This encodes CASSLAGLAGTDTQYF.

The J gene is TRBJ1-2, the V gene TRBV11-2; no reliable D call. CDR3 length equals 14 residues. The germline CDR1 and CDR2 sequences are SGHAT and FQNNGV. Trimming left V 3 bases short and J 1 base short, with 9 bases between. CDR3 sequence: CASSLAGSNYGYTF. CDR3 coding DNA: TGTGCCAGCAGCTTGGCAGGAAGTAACTATGGCTACACCTTC. The entire variable domain, with the rest obtained from reference TRBV11-2 and TRBJ1-2, is as follows: EAGVAQSPRYKIIEKRQSVAFWCNPISGHATLYWYQQILGQGPKLLIQFQNNGVVDDSQLPKDRFSAERLKGVDSTLKIQPAKLEDSAVYLCASSLAGSNYGYTFGSGTRLTVV.

The chain combines TRBV18 with TRBJ2-2; 7 bases match TRBD1. J gave up 0 bases and V 6 bases, and 4 bases lay outside the gene matches. Germline V gives CDR1 KGHSH, CDR2 LQKENI. This CDR3 is built from 15 residues. The CDR3, as DNA: TGTGCCAGCTCGCAGGACAGGACGAACACCGGGGAGCTGTTTTTT. As protein: CASSQDRTNTGELFF. Drawing the rest from reference TRBV18 and TRBJ2-2, the complete variable domain is NAGVMQNPRHLVRRRGQEARLRCSPMKGHSHVYWYRQLPEEGLKFMVYLQKENIIDESGMPKERFSAEFPKEGPSILRIQQVVRGDSAAYFCASSQDRTNTGELFFGEGSRLTVL.

The chain combines TRBV30 with TRBJ2-1; the D gene is possibly TRBD1 (5 bases). The CDR3 runs 14 residues. V was pared by 5 bases and J by 8 bases, with 19 bases between. CDR1 is GTSNPN and CDR2 is SVGIG in the germline V gene (reference sequence). The CDR3 here is CAWSFDSLGDEQFF. The CDR3 region has the DNA TGTGCCTGGTCCTTCGACAGCCTTGGGGATGAGCAGTTCTTC.

The table lists this clone with a few counts. The chain employs TRBV16 and TRBJ1-1; 10 bases map to TRBD1. Germline loops: CDR1 KGHSY, CDR2 FQNENV. The CDR3 sequence is 15 residues long. V shed 1 base and J 5 bases; nucleotides not matched to a gene: 4. As DNA, the CDR3 is TGTGCCAGCAGCCAATTATGGGACAGGGGAACTGAAGCTTTCTTT. It yields the protein CASSQLWDRGTEAFF.

The chain combines TRBV18 with TRBJ2-3; possible D gene TRBD2, 6 bases. Deletions cut 3 bases from V and 1 base from J, with 17 bases between. The germline V gene has CDR1 KGHSH and CDR2 LQKENI. This CDR3 is 17 amino acids long. CDR3 in amino acids: CASSPLGGPRGTDTQYF. The CDR3 region has the DNA TGTGCCAGCTCACCCTTAGGAGGGCCCCGGGGCACAGATACGCAGTATTTT.

The CDR3: CASSFFGRGTGELFF. The CDR3 nucleotides read TGTGCCAGCAGTTTTTTCGGGAGGGGCACCGGGGAGCTGTTTTTT. This chain connects TRBV28 to TRBJ2-2; TRBD2 agrees at 8 bases. V trimming: 3 bases; J trimming: 4 bases; junction bases outside the gene matches: 4. Germline lookup yields CDR1 MDHEN and CDR2 SYDVKM. The CDR3 length is 15 residues.

The V gene is TRBV28, the J gene TRBJ2-3, with 7 bases matching TRBD2. Unmatched junction bases numbered 6, after V lost 1 base and J lost 8 bases. CDR1 MDHEN and CDR2 SYDVKM come from the germline V gene. The CDR3 has 14 residues. CDR3 DNA sequence: TGTGCCAGCAGTTTATCAGGCGGGGGTGGTACGCAGTATTTT. It specifies CASSLSGGGGTQYF. The full variable domain, completed using reference TRBV28 and TRBJ2-3, is DVKVTQSSRYLVKRTGEKVFLECVQDMDHENMFWYRQDPGLGLRLIYFSYDVKMKEKGDIPEGYSVSREKKERFSLILESASTNQTSMYLCASSLSGGGGTQYFGPGTRLTVL.

This clone was seen only once. This sequence joins TRBV11-3 and TRBJ2-7; 7 nucleotides line up with TRBD1. This CDR3 has 17 amino acids. Trimming removed 1 base from V and 6 bases from J; junction bases left unmatched: 15. Germline V CDR1 and CDR2: SGHNT, YENEEA. CDR3 bases: TGTGCCAGCAGCTTAGCTGTGGGCGCGACAGGGCTGAGCGAGCAGTACTTC. Protein sequence: CASSLAVGATGLSEQYF.

The chain is built from TRBV18 and TRBJ1-6, with D unresolved. Germline CDR1 KGHSH, CDR2 LQKENI. This CDR3 has 13 amino acids. V was pared by 3 bases and J by 9 bases, with 9 bases between. The CDR3 here is CASSPEVISPLHF. CDR3 nucleotides: TGTGCCAGCTCACCTGAGGTCATTTCACCCCTCCACTTT.

The rearrangement uses TRBV12-3 or TRBV12-4 and TRBJ2-4; D gene ambiguous. The V and J ends lost 3 bases and 8 bases respectively, with 11 bases between them. The CDR3 extends over 13 amino acids. In DNA, the CDR3 is TGTGCCAGCAGTTTTTTCCCAGTCGACATTCAGTACTTC. Its protein product is CASSFFPVDIQYF.